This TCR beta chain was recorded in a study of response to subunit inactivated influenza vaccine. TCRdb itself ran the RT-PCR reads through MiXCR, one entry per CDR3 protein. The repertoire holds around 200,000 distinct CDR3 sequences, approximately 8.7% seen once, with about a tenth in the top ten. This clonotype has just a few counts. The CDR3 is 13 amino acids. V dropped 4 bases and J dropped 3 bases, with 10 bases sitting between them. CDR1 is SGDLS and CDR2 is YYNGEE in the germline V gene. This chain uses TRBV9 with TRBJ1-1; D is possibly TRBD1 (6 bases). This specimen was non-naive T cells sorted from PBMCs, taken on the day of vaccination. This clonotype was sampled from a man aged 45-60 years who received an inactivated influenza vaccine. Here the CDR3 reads CASSPRQDTEAFF. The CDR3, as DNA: TGTGCCAGCAGCCCCAGACAGGACACTGAAGCTTTCTTT.